The 2 T cell receptor beta chains reported below all come from one sample, sequenced in a study of blood T cell repertoires in COVID-19. The assay was immunoSEQ multiplex PCR, and TCRdb's table has in-frame clones only and misses some. The table shows 260,000 or so clones, with over 70% occurring only once. The sample consisted of peripheral blood. These receptors originate from an elderly man with acute or convalescent COVID-19.

The chain uses TRBV29-1 and TRBJ2-2; no firm D call. The CDR3 is 15 residues long. CDR1 and CDR2 (germline): SQVTM, ANQGSEA. V was pared by 0 bases and J by 2 bases, with 10 bases between. CDR3 DNA sequence: TGCAGCGTTGAAGATTTTATCTCTAACACCGGGGAGCTGTTTTTT. Amino acid sequence: CSVEDFISNTGELFF.

J is TRBJ2-7 and V is TRBV19; TRBD1 agrees at 8 bases. The germline CDR1 and CDR2 sequences are LNHDA and SQIVND (reference sequence). Losses at the gene ends were 3 bases for V and 7 bases for J; bases not matched to a gene: 8. CDR3 length: 14 amino acids. In nucleotides, the CDR3 is TGTGCCAGTAGTATGCGGACAGGGCAGGAGGAGCAGTACTTC. Its translation is CASSMRTGQEEQYF.